These T cell receptor beta chains were read from a single sample in a study of beta chain features in type 1 diabetes. Only in-frame clones appear in the TCRdb table, and some are missing; sequencing was by immunoSEQ multiplex PCR. The sample includes about 140,000 clones, around a tenth seen only once; the top ten take about 0.6%. Specimen: central memory CD4+ T cells from blood. These receptors all stem from a woman aged 40-49 years in good health. Both conserved end residues are part of each CDR3. D genes are given only for firm matches. A row's size may be missing; if present it is once, few, many or a size class.

few,-,TRBJ1-3,TRBV5-6,TGTGCCAGCAGCTTAGCGGCAGCCGGGGACACCATATATTTT,CASSLAAAGDTIYF
-,TRBD1,TRBJ2-7,TRBV4-1,TGCGCCAGCAGTAAACCGGGACAGTTCTCCTACGAGCAGTACTTC,CASSKPGQFSYEQYF
-,-,TRBJ1-5,TRBV7-2,TGTGCCAGCAGCGGGCGGACAGGCAATCAGCCCCAGCATTTT,CASSGRTGNQPQHF
-,-,TRBJ2-6,TRBV10-2,TGCGCCAGCAGTGAGTCGTTTGGCGGTGGGGCCAACGTCCTGACTTTC,CASSESFGGGANVLTF
few,TRBD2,TRBJ2-5,TRBV19,TGTGCCAGTAGACCCCCCGGGACTAGCAAGGAGACCCAGTACTTC,CASRPPGTSKETQYF
few,-,TRBJ2-7,TRBV7-2,TGTGCCAGCAGCTTAGGAGGGACATCAACCTACGAGCAGTACTTC,CASSLGGTSTYEQYF
once,TRBD2,TRBJ2-1,TRBV7-6,TGTGCCAGCAGCTTATCCAGCGGGAAAGGCAATGAGCAGTTCTTC,CASSLSSGKGNEQFF
few,-,TRBJ2-7,TRBV2,TGTGCCAGCAGTGAACTAGTCAACAACGAGCAGTACTTC,CASSELVNNEQYF
few,-,TRBJ1-4,TRBV6-5,TGTGCCAGCAGTTACTCCGGCGTAACGGGTGAAAAACTGTTTTTT,CASSYSGVTGEKLFF
-,TRBD1,TRBJ1-5,TRBV7-9,TGTGCCAGCAGCACAGGGGGTGATCAGCCCCAGCATTTT,CASSTGGDQPQHF
-,-,TRBJ1-4,TRBV7-9,TGTGCCAGCAGCTTAGGGCAGGGCCCCCGGCTTTTT,CASSLGQGPRLF
-,-,TRBJ1-2,TRBV9,TGTGCCAGCAGCGCCCTAGGATTGCTGGGTGGCTACACCTTC,CASSALGLLGGYTF
once,TRBD2,TRBJ2-7,TRBV13,TGTGCCAGCAGCTTCTTAGCGGGCGGGCTTACAGAGCAGTACTTC,CASSFLAGGLTEQYF
few,-,TRBJ1-1,TRBV5-1,TGCGCCAGCAGCCAGATGTTATTCGCGGACAGTGAAGCTTTCTTT,CASSQMLFADSEAFF
few,-,TRBJ1-5,TRBV5-1,TGCGCCAGCAGCCCGGGGGGTAAAGATCAGCCCCAGCATTTT,CASSPGGKDQPQHF
-,TRBD1,TRBJ1-1,TRBV6-5,TGTGCCAGCAGCCCACAGGGGGCCATGAACACTGAAGCTTTCTTT,CASSPQGAMNTEAFF
many,-,TRBJ1-1,TRBV10-3,TGTGCCATCGGCCGCGAGCGGGCTGAAGCTTTCTTT,CAIGRERAEAFF
-,TRBD1,TRBJ2-3,TRBV5-1,TGCGCCAGCAGCAGACAGGGTTCGGATACGCAGTATTTT,CASSRQGSDTQYF
-,-,TRBJ2-3,TRBV5-1,TGCGCCAGCAGCTTTGGACTCCTTGTAGTTTCGGGAGATACGCAGTATTTT,CASSFGLLVVSGDTQYF
-,-,TRBJ2-3,TRBV7-8,TGTGCCAGCAGCTTAGCCGCCAGGGATACGCAGTATTTT,CASSLAARDTQYF
few,-,TRBJ2-3,TRBV9,TGTGCCAGCAGCGTAGAGGTAGGGGGAACAGATACGCAGTATTTT,CASSVEVGGTDTQYF
many,-,TRBJ2-7,TRBV23-1,TGCGCCAGCAGCGGAATTCAGGATCCGTTTGCCTACGAGCAGTACTTC,CASSGIQDPFAYEQYF
few,-,TRBJ1-2,TRBV7-8,TGTGCCAGCAGCTTATATCTCGGGGGGTATGACACCTTC,CASSLYLGGYDTF
few,-,TRBJ1-1,TRBV4-2,TGTGCCAGCAGCCTGATGTTGGCAGAGAACACTGAAGCTTTCTTT,CASSLMLAENTEAFF
-,-,TRBJ1-2,TRBV2,TGTGCCAGCAGATCGGTTCTTTATGGCTACACCTTC,CASRSVLYGYTF
few,-,TRBJ2-2,TRBV2,TGTGCCAGCAGGCCCACGGGGTTGGACACCGGGGAGCTGTTTTTT,CASRPTGLDTGELFF
-,-,TRBJ1-1,TRBV18,TGTGCCAGCTCACCTCTCCGGGTCGGACGGGACTCGAACACTGAAGCTTTCTTT,CASSPLRVGRDSNTEAFF
-,-,TRBJ2-7,TRBV9,TGTGCCAGCAGCACAAGCCCGACAGTCCCCTACGAGCAGTACTTC,CASSTSPTVPYEQYF
few,TRBD1,TRBJ1-1,TRBV4-3,TGCGCCAGCAGCACCTCGACAGGGGTGGACACTGAAGCTTTCTTT,CASSTSTGVDTEAFF
-,-,TRBJ1-5,TRBV18,TGTGCCAGCTCCCCGACCGGGCAGCCCCAGCATTTT,CASSPTGQPQHF